The 5 T cell receptor beta chains listed next were all sequenced from one sample in a study of resident and recirculating memory T cells in vitiligo. Data came from immunoSEQ multiplex PCR; TCRdb stores just in-frame clones and leaves some out. The sample has tens of thousands of clones; just over 90% are singletons. The sequencing input was blood. These TCRs come from a male donor with vitiligo.

The V call is TRBV5-5, the J call TRBJ1-2; TRBD1 matches 7 bases. The CDR3 has 15 amino acids. Trimming cost V 0 bases and J 4 bases; bases outside gene matches: 6. From germline, CDR1 is SGHKS and CDR2 YYEKEE (reference sequence). CDR3 in amino acids: CASSLALGQIYGYTF. The CDR3 nucleotides are TGTGCCAGCAGCTTGGCCTTGGGACAGATCTATGGCTACACCTTC.

V is TRBV28 and J is TRBJ2-7; 9 nucleotides line up with TRBD2. The V gene's germline CDR1 is MDHEN and CDR2 SYDVKM. There are 15 residues in the CDR3. After removal of 6 bases from V and 2 bases from J, the junction contained 8 bases not matched to a gene. The CDR3 sequence: CASRSSGAPPYEQYF. The CDR3 coding sequence is TGTGCCAGCAGATCTAGCGGGGCCCCCCCCTACGAGCAGTACTTC.

This sequence joins TRBV4-1 and TRBJ2-3; tentative D call: TRBD2 (5 bases). The germline CDR1 and CDR2 sequences are MGHRA and YSYEKL. The CDR3 has 16 residues. Deletions cut 5 bases from V and 2 bases from J, with 17 bases between. CDR3 protein: CASSIIPGVPTDTQYF. CDR3 bases: TGCGCCAGCAGCATTATCCCCGGGGTACCCACAGATACGCAGTATTTT.

This chain connects TRBV13 to TRBJ2-2; D perhaps matches TRBD1 (6 bases). With 2 bases removed from V and 3 bases from J, the gap between germline ends came to 13 bases. CDR3 length: 16 amino acids. Germline-derived CDR1 and CDR2 are PRHDT and FYEKMQ (reference sequence). CDR3 DNA: TGTGCCAGCAGCTTATGGGGGCCCGCAGACACCGGGGAGCTGTTTTTT. Amino acid sequence: CASSLWGPADTGELFF.

The chain carries TRBV7-9 and TRBJ1-1; D is uncertain. The CDR3 is 13 residues long. The germline V and J ends were trimmed by 1 base and 5 bases, with 8 bases remaining between them. Per germline, CDR1 SEHNR and CDR2 FQNEAQ (reference sequence). The CDR3 reads CASSLVEGTEAFF. CDR3 in DNA: TGTGCCAGCAGCTTAGTAGAGGGTACTGAAGCTTTCTTT.